The 9 T cell receptor beta chains below all came from one sample that was sequenced in a study of blood T cell repertoires in COVID-19. TCRdb keeps only in-frame clones here, not all; method: immunoSEQ multiplex PCR. The sample yields about 150,000 clones, about nine tenths seen once. What was sequenced was PBMCs or T cells enriched from blood (not recorded which). Every receptor here comes from a man between 45 and 60 years old who had recovered from COVID-19.

This clone was seen more than once but under ten times. V is TRBV29-1 and J is TRBJ1-2; D is uncertain. This CDR3 contains 12 residues. Trimming shortened V by 4 bases and J by 8 bases, and 14 bases separated the two germline ends. Germline V gives CDR1 SQVTM, CDR2 ANQGSEA. CDR3 region: CSVGKSYEGYTF. In DNA form, the CDR3 reads TGCAGCGTTGGCAAGTCCTATGAAGGCTACACCTTC.

The chain links TRBV2 to TRBJ1-5; D gene unclear. The CDR3 totals 15 residues. Germline V gene sequence: CDR1 SNHLY, CDR2 FYNNEI. The germline V and J ends were trimmed by 5 bases and 4 bases, with 15 bases remaining between them. The CDR3 DNA reads TGTGCCAGCAGTCAGATTCCCGGGGAAAATCAGCCCCAGCATTTT. Translated, it gives CASSQIPGENQPQHF.

V gene TRBV10-3 combines with J gene TRBJ1-5, with a possible D match to TRBD1 (5 bases). V lost 4 bases to trimming and J lost 5 bases, with 12 bases between them. The CDR3 totals 14 residues. CDR1 and CDR2 from the germline V gene are ENHRY and SYGVKD. The CDR3 bases are TGTGCCATCAGTGTGGCAGGAGGGGATCAGCCCCAGCATTTT. Its protein product is CAISVAGGDQPQHF.

J is TRBJ1-4 and V is TRBV5-1; D is possibly TRBD1 (5 bases). Germline lookup yields CDR1 SGHRS and CDR2 YFSETQ. The CDR3 sequence is 14 residues long. Between the trimmed V and J ends, which lost 0 bases and 6 bases, there was a span of 9 bases. The CDR3 DNA sequence: TGCGCCAGCAGCTTGGACAGGTACGATGAAAAACTGTTTTTT. Translated: CASSLDRYDEKLFF.

The rearrangement links TRBV5-1 to TRBJ2-7; D not resolved. This CDR3 has 13 amino acids. V lost 4 bases and J 2 bases, leaving 10 bases between the germline ends. From germline, CDR1 is SGHRS and CDR2 YFSETQ. The CDR3 sequence is CASSRSGPYEQYF. As DNA, the CDR3 is TGCGCCAGCAGCCGGTCAGGTCCCTACGAGCAGTACTTC.

The V call is TRBV30, the J call TRBJ1-2; 9 bases map to TRBD1. The CDR3 is made up of 16 amino acids. J was trimmed by 4 bases and V by 0 bases; bases with no gene match: 9. Germline V gives CDR1 GTSNPN, CDR2 SVGIG (reference sequence). CDR3 residues: CAWSVIRRDRVYGYTF. The CDR3 nucleotides read TGTGCCTGGAGTGTAATCAGGCGGGACAGGGTCTATGGCTACACCTTC.

The chain is built from TRBV7-2 and TRBJ2-7; TRBD1 matches 7 bases. The CDR3 is 15 residues long. The junction had 5 bases not matched to a gene; V was cut back by 1 base and J by 2 bases. The germline V gene has CDR1 SGHTA and CDR2 FQGNSA. The CDR3 DNA follows: TGTGCCAGCAGCTTAGGTCAAGGGGGCCCCTACGAGCAGTACTTC. Translation: CASSLGQGGPYEQYF.

V is TRBV19 and J is TRBJ2-2, with D perhaps TRBD2 (5 bases). Looked up from germline, CDR1 is LNHDA and CDR2 is SQIVND (reference sequence). The ends were cut back, 6 bases at V and 4 bases at J, with 12 bases in the middle. This CDR3 comprises 14 residues. CDR3 amino acids: CASRTSGGTGELFF. DNA for the CDR3: TGTGCCAGTAGAACATCAGGAGGCACCGGGGAGCTGTTTTTT.

The chain employs TRBV18 and TRBJ2-7; D remains unclear. From germline, CDR1 is KGHSH and CDR2 LQKENI. The CDR3 sequence is 13 residues long. V shed 1 base and J shed 6 bases, with 10 bases lying between them. CDR3 in DNA: TGTGCCAGCTCACCACGGGCGTTTGGCGAGCAGTACGTC. Its translation is CASSPRAFGEQYV.